These 31 T cell receptor beta chains were sequenced from one sample in a study of CD8 T cells in ankylosing spondylitis. General observations from the study: Blood of patients with ankylosing spondylitis appeared to be characterized by a TCR beta motif of several highly homologous variants.

The antigens these receptors bind are not known. TCRdb processed the 5' RACE reads anew with MiXCR; each CDR3 protein has one entry. The sample records around 540,000 distinct CDR3 sequences, roughly 13% being singletons. Sequenced sample: blood, either unsorted or a sorted T cell fraction (not recorded which). These receptors came from a male donor with ankylosing spondylitis.

This clonotype was observed a handful of times. V and J are TRBV11-2 and TRBJ2-1; 7 nucleotides line up with TRBD2. The V gene's germline CDR1 is SGHAT and CDR2 FQNNGV. V trimming: 0 bases; J trimming: 11 bases; junction bases outside the gene matches: 16. The CDR3 covers 17 residues. This CDR3 is CASSLDRGTKGNDKQFF. The CDR3 DNA is TGTGCCAGCAGCTTAGATCGAGGGACTAAAGGCAATGATAAGCAGTTCTTC.

The table lists this clonotype with many counts. The rearrangement uses TRBV18 and TRBJ2-1, with 13 bases that match TRBD2. The CDR3 length is 15 residues. Unmatched junction bases numbered 1, after V lost 3 bases and J lost 5 bases. The germline CDR1 and CDR2 sequences are KGHSH and LQKENI. CDR3 DNA sequence: TGTGCCAGCTCACCGGGGACTAGCGGGAACAATGAGCAGTTCTTC. Amino acid sequence: CASSPGTSGNNEQFF. Combining the CDR3 with reference TRBV18 and TRBJ2-1 gives the whole variable domain NAGVMQNPRHLVRRRGQEARLRCSPMKGHSHVYWYRQLPEEGLKFMVYLQKENIIDESGMPKERFSAEFPKEGPSILRIQQVVRGDSAAYFCASSPGTSGNNEQFFGPGTRLTVL.

The J gene is TRBJ2-4, the V gene TRBV5-1; 7 bases map to TRBD2. Germline CDR1 is SGHRS and CDR2 is YFSETQ. The CDR3 runs to 15 residues. The J segment lost 10 bases and the V segment lost 4 bases, leaving 14 bases of the junction unmatched. CDR3 loop: CASSQSLTGGWIQYF. CDR3 sequence (DNA): TGCGCCAGCAGCCAGTCATTGACGGGAGGATGGATTCAGTACTTC.

This clonotype was detected a few times. The CDR3 protein is CSASSNRQPQHF. For the CDR3, the DNA is TGCAGTGCTAGTAGTAATCGTCAGCCCCAGCATTTT. This sequence joins TRBV20-1 and TRBJ1-5; D is unclear. CDR1 is DFQATT, CDR2 SNEGSKA, per germline (reference sequence). Trimming cost V 3 bases and J 6 bases, with 9 bases left between them. This CDR3 spans 12 amino acids.

This chain links TRBV27 with TRBJ2-7; the match to TRBD2 covers 7 bases. V dropped 3 bases and J dropped 4; count of bases not matched to a gene: 6. The CDR3 is 14 amino acids. Germline loops: CDR1 MNHEY, CDR2 SMNVEV (reference sequence). The CDR3 nucleotides are TGTGCCAGCAGTTTGGGGGGGAAAGTGTACGAGCAGTACTTC. Translated: CASSLGGKVYEQYF.

The V call is TRBV12-3 or TRBV12-4, the J call TRBJ1-2, with a possible D match to TRBD1 (6 bases). This CDR3 contains 14 residues. V gave up 0 bases and J gave up 8 bases, with 13 bases separating them. Written as DNA, the CDR3 is TGTGCCAGCAGTTTAGCCGGCAGGGGCGGCGGCTACACCTTC. Amino acid sequence: CASSLAGRGGGYTF.

The chain combines TRBV7-2 with TRBJ2-3; maybe TRBD1 (5 bases). The CDR3 is 15 amino acids. Between the trimmed V and J ends, which lost 5 bases and 4 bases, there was a span of 16 bases. Germline V lookup: CDR1 SGHTA, CDR2 FQGNSA. Written as DNA, the CDR3 is TGTGCCAGCAGCCCCCGGGCCCAAGGGGCAGATACGCAGTATTTT. Protein sequence: CASSPRAQGADTQYF.

This clonotype was detected a few times. The chain carries TRBV10-3 and TRBJ2-2; 11 bases are shared with TRBD2. CDR3 length: 18 amino acids. V lost 10 bases and J lost 5; bases outside the gene matches: 18. CDR1 ENHRY and CDR2 SYGVKD come from the germline V gene. The CDR3 DNA is TGTGCCACCCGGGGGCTAGCGGGAGGTTGGTCGGGAACCGGGGAGCTGTTTTTT. Protein: CATRGLAGGWSGTGELFF.

This clonotype turned up a few times. This chain links TRBV3-1 with TRBJ2-4; perhaps TRBD1 as D (6 bases). Looked up from germline, CDR1 is LGHDT and CDR2 is YNNKEL (reference sequence). The V gene lost 2 bases and the J gene lost 6 bases, with 11 bases spanning the gap. The CDR3 covers 14 residues. The CDR3 is CASSQRTERNIQYF. The DNA for the CDR3 is TGTGCCAGCAGCCAACGGACAGAAAGAAACATTCAGTACTTC.

This chain uses TRBV20-1 with TRBJ1-5; a weak D match, TRBD1 (5 bases). Per germline, CDR1 DFQATT and CDR2 SNEGSKA (reference sequence). Trimming pared 4 bases from V and 6 bases from J, leaving 13 bases between. The CDR3 spans 13 residues. The CDR3 loop reads CSAMFREFQPQHF. The CDR3 DNA follows: TGCAGTGCTATGTTCAGGGAATTTCAGCCCCAGCATTTT.

The rearrangement uses TRBV4-1 and TRBJ2-7; D unclear. This CDR3 spans 9 amino acids. From germline, CDR1 is MGHRA and CDR2 YSYEKL. V lost 11 bases and J lost 0, with 2 bases in between. Here the CDR3 reads CAYSYEQYV. CDR3 DNA sequence: TGCGCCTACTCCTACGAGCAGTACGTC.

This clonotype has only a few counts. The chain recombines TRBV28 with TRBJ1-1, with D tentatively TRBD1 (6 bases). Germline loops: CDR1 MDHEN, CDR2 SYDVKM. Between the trimmed V and J ends, which lost 2 bases and 3 bases, there was a span of 13 bases. The CDR3 extends over 15 amino acids. The CDR3: CASSLPGHSYTEAFF. As DNA, the CDR3 is TGTGCCAGCAGTTTACCGGGACACTCTTACACTGAAGCTTTCTTT.

The chain carries TRBV12-3 or TRBV12-4 and TRBJ2-5, with D possibly matching TRBD2 (6 bases). This CDR3 is built from 16 residues. Trimming cost V 5 bases and J 0 bases, with 16 bases left between them. The CDR3 reads CASSLPAGGYQETQYF. The CDR3 region has the DNA TGTGCCAGCAGTCTACCCGCCGGAGGGTACCAAGAGACCCAGTACTTC.

The chain is built from TRBV20-1 and TRBJ1-5; D unclear. With 1 base removed from V and 6 bases from J, the gap between germline ends came to 7 bases. This CDR3 region has 12 residues. Germline V CDR1 and CDR2: DFQATT, SNEGSKA (reference sequence). The CDR3 bases are TGCAGTGCTAGAGTCTGGGGTCAGCCCCAGCATTTT. This translates into CSARVWGQPQHF.

The table lists this clonotype with a few counts. In DNA form, the CDR3 reads TGCGCCAGCAGCACGAGACAACCCACCCCTCCCTACAATGAGCAGTTCTTC. It encodes CASSTRQPTPPYNEQFF. This chain joins TRBV5-1 and TRBJ2-1; D gene unclear. Germline CDR1 and CDR2: SGHRS and YFSETQ. V gave up 4 bases and J gave up 2 bases, with 19 bases separating them. The CDR3 length is 17 residues. Full variable domain (outside the CDR3, taken from reference TRBV5-1 and TRBJ2-1): KAGVTQTPRYLIKTRGQQVTLSCSPISGHRSVSWYQQTPGQGLQFLFEYFSETQRNKGNFPGRFSGRQFSNSRSEMNVSTLELGDSALYLCASSTRQPTPPYNEQFFGPGTRLTVL.

The chain joins TRBV20-1 to TRBJ2-5, with 13 bases matching TRBD2. V shed 4 bases, J shed 1 base, and the junction held 18 bases outside the gene matches. Per germline, CDR1 DFQATT and CDR2 SNEGSKA (reference sequence). The CDR3 is made up of 20 amino acids. The CDR3 sequence is CSAIGRANPGTSGIQETQYF. The CDR3 nucleotides read TGCAGTGCTATAGGCAGGGCGAATCCCGGGACTAGCGGGATCCAAGAGACCCAGTACTTC.

At least ten counts were recorded for this clonotype. This chain uses TRBV7-2 with TRBJ2-5, with D unresolved. CDR1 and CDR2 from the germline V gene are SGHTA and FQGNSA. The V and J ends lost 4 bases and 7 bases respectively, with 7 bases between them. The CDR3 is made up of 11 amino acids. CDR3 residues: CASSSDGTQYF. The DNA of the CDR3 is TGTGCCAGCAGCTCGGACGGGACCCAGTACTTC.

The rearrangement links TRBV3-1 to TRBJ1-1, with 8 nucleotides matching TRBD1. Germline lookup yields CDR1 LGHDT and CDR2 YNNKEL (reference sequence). V lost 2 bases, J lost 3 bases, and 8 bases stayed unmatched. This CDR3 is 16 amino acids long. The CDR3 DNA reads TGTGCCAGCAGCCAAAGTCCCGGACAGGGAGACACTGAAGCTTTCTTT. It specifies CASSQSPGQGDTEAFF.

This clonotype occurred many times. V gene TRBV3-1 combines with J gene TRBJ1-1; D is uncertain. Germline CDR1 reads LGHDT; CDR2 reads YNNKEL (reference sequence). V lost 0 bases to trimming and J lost 2 bases, with 10 bases between them. The CDR3 has 15 amino acids. The chain's CDR3 is CASSQELGRNTEAFF. CDR3 nucleotides: TGTGCCAGCAGCCAAGAGCTGGGCCGTAACACTGAAGCTTTCTTT.

This clonotype was seen repeatedly, ten times or more. The chain employs TRBV2 and TRBJ2-7, with D perhaps matching TRBD1 (6 bases). The CDR3 runs to 15 residues. The V gene's germline CDR1 is SNHLY and CDR2 FYNNEI. Trimming stripped 5 bases from V and 3 bases from J, with 17 bases between. The CDR3 bases are TGTGCCAGCAGTCGACAGGTCGGTGGCGGCTACGAGCAGTACTTC. Its translation is CASSRQVGGGYEQYF.

The chain uses TRBV11-3 and TRBJ2-1, with 10 nucleotides matching TRBD2. The trim removed 5 bases at V and 9 bases at J, leaving 10 bases unmatched. The CDR3 length is 15 residues. Germline lookup yields CDR1 SGHNT and CDR2 YENEEA. The CDR3 sequence: CASSPVASGSAEQFF. CDR3 nucleotides: TGTGCCAGCAGCCCTGTAGCTAGCGGGAGTGCTGAGCAGTTCTTC.

This clonotype was recorded many times. The gene calls are TRBV12-3 or TRBV12-4 and TRBJ2-7; D remains unclear. Trimming removed 8 bases from V and 1 base from J, with 12 bases in between. This CDR3 has 13 residues. CDR3 in DNA: TGTGCCAGCTCATGGTACGAGTCCTACGAGCAGTACTTC. Protein product: CASSWYESYEQYF.

A note on this clonotype: A much larger clone differs by one base, so this may be a read error. This chain connects TRBV28 to TRBJ2-1, with 9 bases lining up with TRBD2. The V gene end was trimmed by 10 bases and the J gene end by 0 bases; junction bases not matched to a gene: 4. The CDR3 is made up of 14 amino acids. The germline CDR1 and CDR2 sequences are MDHEN and SYDVKM. The CDR3, as DNA: TGTGCCACCTATAGCGGGAGCTCCTACAATGAGCAGTTCTTC. Protein product: CATYSGSSYNEQFF.

V usage is TRBV11-2 and J usage is TRBJ1-4, with 8 bases matching TRBD1. Germline lookup yields CDR1 SGHAT and CDR2 FQNNGV. CDR3 length equals 18 residues. V shed 5 bases and J 0 bases; nucleotides not matched to a gene: 11. The CDR3 loop reads CASSHGWTGPATNEKLFF. DNA for the CDR3: TGTGCCAGCAGCCACGGATGGACAGGGCCTGCAACTAATGAAAAACTGTTTTTT. Drawing the rest from reference TRBV11-2 and TRBJ1-4, the complete variable domain is EAGVAQSPRYKIIEKRQSVAFWCNPISGHATLYWYQQILGQGPKLLIQFQNNGVVDDSQLPKDRFSAERLKGVDSTLKIQPAKLEDSAVYLCASSHGWTGPATNEKLFFGSGTQLSVL.

This clonotype came up many times. This rearrangement joins TRBV6-6 to TRBJ1-2; D uncertain. This CDR3 contains 13 residues. Germline assignment: CDR1 MNHNY and CDR2 SVGAGI (reference sequence). Trimming stripped 2 bases from V and 0 bases from J, with 4 bases between. CDR3 residues: CASSYGANYGYTF. Here the CDR3 DNA reads TGTGCCAGCAGTTACGGGGCTAACTATGGCTACACCTTC.

There are many counts of this clonotype. The genes are TRBV29-1 and TRBJ2-7; D is perhaps TRBD1 (6 bases). V was pared by 7 bases and J by 7 bases, with 20 bases between. The CDR3 consists of 13 residues. CDR1 is SQVTM and CDR2 is ANQGSEA in the germline V gene. The CDR3 spells CSATTGTYGEQYV. CDR3 in DNA: TGCAGCGCCACTACAGGGACCTACGGAGAGCAGTACGTC.

The chain links TRBV20-1 to TRBJ1-1; D not certain. CDR1 and CDR2 (germline): DFQATT, SNEGSKA (reference sequence). This CDR3 region has 14 residues. Trimming took 0 bases from V and 5 from J, leaving 13 bases between them. For the CDR3, the DNA is TGCAGTGCTAGAGATCAGGTGGGGAGGACTGAAGCTTTCTTT. This encodes CSARDQVGRTEAFF.

This chain uses TRBV25-1 with TRBJ2-3; 7 bases match TRBD2. After removal of 4 bases from V and 2 bases from J, the junction contained 6 bases not matched to a gene. Germline CDR1 MGHDK, CDR2 SYGVNS. The CDR3 contains 15 residues. CDR3 nucleotides: TGTGCCAGCAGTGGGGAGGGCAGGTCCACAGATACGCAGTATTTT. This sequence encodes CASSGEGRSTDTQYF.

In its sample, this clonotype was seen a few times. The chain carries TRBV20-1 and TRBJ1-6; no reliable D call. There are 13 residues in the CDR3. CDR1 and CDR2 from the germline V gene are DFQATT and SNEGSKA (reference sequence). V was shortened by 6 bases and J by 7 bases, with 13 bases between the two germline ends. DNA for the CDR3: TGCAGTGCCAAGGGAACAGAAAATTCACCCCTCCACTTT. As protein: CSAKGTENSPLHF.

This clonotype was observed a few times. This chain uses TRBV6-1 with TRBJ1-3; D may be TRBD1 (6 bases). V was pared by 11 bases and J by 2 bases, with 19 bases between. Germline V gives CDR1 MNHNS, CDR2 SASEGT. The CDR3 runs 15 residues. The CDR3 spells CAHSGAAFPGNTIYF. Here the CDR3 DNA reads TGTGCCCACTCAGGGGCGGCCTTTCCTGGAAACACCATATATTTT.

The table lists this clonotype with a few counts. The chain combines TRBV4-1 with TRBJ1-1; 9 bases align to TRBD1. Germline trimming cut 2 bases from V and 6 bases from J; bases unmatched to any gene: 7. The CDR3 spans 15 residues. Germline loops: CDR1 MGHRA, CDR2 YSYEKL. CDR3 bases: TGCGCCAGCAGCCAACTCGACAGGGGGGAGGCTGAAGCTTTCTTT. Encoded protein: CASSQLDRGEAEAFF.